This passage covers 19 T cell receptor beta chains from one sample sequenced in a study of T-cell memory formation after mild COVID-19. Via MiXCR, TCRdb re-called the 5' RACE reads, giving one row per CDR3 protein. The sample shows approximately 260,000 distinct CDR3 sequences, over 15% of them seen only once. Material: PBMCs or a T cell subset sorted from them (not recorded which). All receptors come from a man aged 18 to 29 who had mild COVID-19 (a few samples of this study predate the infection). Cell type and time point are not known.

This clonotype was picked up a small number of times. This rearrangement joins TRBV6-5 to TRBJ2-1; tentatively, D is TRBD1 or TRBD2 (5 bases each). This CDR3 is built from 14 residues. Germline assignment: CDR1 MNHEY and CDR2 SVGAGI. V lost 3 bases to trimming and J lost 4 bases, with 10 bases between them. Here the CDR3 DNA reads TGTGCCAGCAGTTATAGAGAGGGGTACAATGAGCAGTTCTTC. Its translation is CASSYREGYNEQFF.

The chain is built from TRBV6-2 or TRBV6-3 and TRBJ1-3, with 8 bases aligning to TRBD1. V lost 2 bases to trimming and J lost 3 bases; unmatched junction nucleotides: 6. From germline, CDR1 is MNHEY and CDR2 SVGEGT. This CDR3 spans 16 amino acids. CDR3 coding DNA: TGTGCCAGCAGTTACATGACAGGGGAAGATGGAAACACCATATATTTT. It yields the protein CASSYMTGEDGNTIYF.

The J gene is TRBJ1-1, the V gene TRBV2; D is possibly TRBD1 (5 bases). The CDR3 consists of 14 residues. V was cut by 6 bases and J by 4 bases, with 15 bases left in between. Per germline, CDR1 SNHLY and CDR2 FYNNEI. CDR3 sequence: CASRREGFGTEAFF. DNA for the CDR3: TGTGCCAGCAGGCGCGAGGGGTTCGGCACTGAAGCTTTCTTT.

The chain is built from TRBV18 and TRBJ2-7, with a possible D match to TRBD2 (6 bases). CDR3 size: 14 residues. Trimming shortened V by 3 bases and J by 4 bases, and 13 bases separated the two germline ends. CDR1 is KGHSH, CDR2 LQKENI, per germline. The DNA of the CDR3 is TGTGCCAGCTCACCCCCGGGACTGATTTACGAGCAGTACTTC. Translation: CASSPPGLIYEQYF.

The V gene is TRBV12-5, the J gene TRBJ2-7, with D possibly being TRBD1 or TRBD2 (5 bases each). This CDR3 is 13 amino acids long. Trimming stripped 3 bases from V and 3 bases from J, with 9 bases between. Looked up from germline, CDR1 is LGHNT and CDR2 is FRNRAP. The CDR3 loop is CASGFWGNYEQYF. In DNA, the CDR3 is TGTGCTAGTGGTTTCTGGGGGAACTACGAGCAGTACTTC. Variable domain in full (rest from reference TRBV12-5 and TRBJ2-7): DARVTQTPRHKVTEMGQEVTMRCQPILGHNTVFWYRQTMMQGLELLAYFRNRAPLDDSGMPKDRFSAEMPDATLATLKIQPSEPRDSAVYFCASGFWGNYEQYFGPGTRLTVT.

The J gene is TRBJ2-1, the V gene TRBV20-1; a possible D gene is TRBD2 (5 bases). Germline V lookup: CDR1 DFQATT, CDR2 SNEGSKA (reference sequence). Trimming removed 3 bases at V and 8 bases at J, with 17 bases between. The CDR3 has 14 amino acids. The DNA for the CDR3 is TGCAGTGCTAGGGGCGGACTTGTCTTCTATGAGCAGTTCTTC. It yields the protein CSARGGLVFYEQFF.

V usage is TRBV4-3 and J usage is TRBJ1-4; D gene ambiguous. V dropped 6 bases and J dropped 2 bases, with 16 bases sitting between them. Germline CDR1 is LGHNA and CDR2 is YSLEER. The CDR3 covers 16 residues. CDR3: CASRQSSIHTNEKLFF. The CDR3 DNA is TGCGCCAGCAGGCAATCTTCAATACATACTAATGAAAAACTGTTTTTT.

This clonotype was picked up many times. This rearrangement joins TRBV7-8 to TRBJ2-5, with D tentatively TRBD2 (5 bases). V shed 7 bases and J shed 0 bases, with 9 bases lying between them. The CDR3 totals 13 residues. Germline V gene data show CDR1 as SGHVS and CDR2 as FQNEAQ. This chain's CDR3 is CASNPGDQETQYF. The CDR3, as DNA: TGTGCCAGCAACCCCGGGGACCAAGAGACCCAGTACTTC. The full variable domain, completed using reference TRBV7-8 and TRBJ2-5, is GAGVSQSPRYKVAKRGQDVALRCDPISGHVSLFWYQQALGQGPEFLTYFQNEAQLDKSGLPSDRFFAERPEGSVSTLKIQRTQQEDSAVYLCASNPGDQETQYFGPGTRLLVL.

The gene calls are TRBV4-1 and TRBJ2-7, with a possible D match to TRBD2 (5 bases). CDR1 and CDR2 from the germline V gene are MGHRA and YSYEKL. Trimming left V 3 bases short and J 0 bases short, with 12 bases between. The CDR3 is 15 amino acids. The CDR3 nucleotides read TGCGCCAGCAGCCATCCGGCCGGGAACTCCTACGAGCAGTACTTC. Protein product: CASSHPAGNSYEQYF.

There are many counts of this clonotype. The chain joins TRBV6-5 to TRBJ1-1, with D unclear. The CDR3 length is 13 residues. V was trimmed by 2 bases and J by 8 bases, leaving 12 bases between them. Per the germline V gene, CDR1 is MNHEY and CDR2 is SVGAGI. CDR3 DNA: TGTGCCAGCAGTTACGCGTCATATTGGGAAGCTTTCTTT. It translates to CASSYASYWEAFF.

The J gene is TRBJ2-7, the V gene TRBV28; 10 bases align to TRBD1. CDR3 length equals 16 residues. The germline CDR1 and CDR2 sequences are MDHEN and SYDVKM. Germline trimming cut 5 bases from V and 4 bases from J; bases unmatched to any gene: 11. The CDR3 DNA follows: TGTGCCAGCAGTGCCTCGGACAGGGGGAATATGTACGAGCAGTACTTC. Translated, it gives CASSASDRGNMYEQYF.

This clonotype was seen only a few times. The rearrangement uses TRBV4-1 and TRBJ1-6; 7 nucleotides line up with TRBD1. After removal of 1 base from V and 1 base from J, the junction contained 1 base not matched to a gene. Germline V gene data show CDR1 as MGHRA and CDR2 as YSYEKL. The CDR3 is 16 residues long. The CDR3 bases are TGCGCCAGCAGCCAAGCACAGGGGTCCTATAATTCACCCCTCCACTTT. Its protein is CASSQAQGSYNSPLHF.

This clonotype was recorded at least ten times. V is TRBV20-1 and J is TRBJ1-5; D uncertain. Germline CDR1 reads DFQATT; CDR2 reads SNEGSKA (reference sequence). This CDR3 contains 13 residues. Trimming took 7 bases from V and 0 from J, leaving 10 bases between them. The CDR3 nucleotides are TGCAGTGTATCCCCGGGTAGCAATCAGCCCCAGCATTTT. This codes for CSVSPGSNQPQHF.

This clonotype was counted a few times. This CDR3 reads CASSLPRGDGYTF. The CDR3 DNA is TGTGCCAGCAGCTTACCCCGGGGTGATGGCTACACCTTC. The rearrangement joins TRBV7-9 to TRBJ1-2; no definite D call. The CDR3 loop spans 13 amino acids. Germline loops: CDR1 SEHNR, CDR2 FQNEAQ (reference sequence). Trimming took 2 bases from V and 6 from J, leaving 10 bases between them.

The V call is TRBV5-1, the J call TRBJ2-3; D is uncertain. Trimming removed 5 bases from V and 7 bases from J, with 11 bases in between. CDR1 is SGHRS, CDR2 YFSETQ, per germline. The length of the CDR3 is 12 residues. The CDR3 DNA reads as TGCGCCAGCAGGTACCCGGCAAATACGCAGTATTTT. It is translated as CASRYPANTQYF. Variable domain in full (rest from reference TRBV5-1 and TRBJ2-3): KAGVTQTPRYLIKTRGQQVTLSCSPISGHRSVSWYQQTPGQGLQFLFEYFSETQRNKGNFPGRFSGRQFSNSRSEMNVSTLELGDSALYLCASRYPANTQYFGPGTRLTVL.

This clonotype was seen many times. A read error may produce the germline difference seen at one junction end. V is TRBV5-1 and J is TRBJ2-7; D may be TRBD1 (5 bases). Germline CDR1 and CDR2: SGHRS and YFSETQ. The length of the CDR3 is 12 residues. CDR3 nucleotides: TGTGCCAGCAGCTTAGGGGCCTACGAGCAGTACTTC. The encoded protein is CASSLGAYEQYF.

The sample holds a few counts of this clonotype. The chain is built from TRBV7-9 and TRBJ2-5; D gene uncertain. CDR1 and CDR2 (germline): SEHNR, FQNEAQ (reference sequence). V shed 2 bases and J shed 1 base, with 14 bases lying between them. This CDR3 region has 16 residues. The CDR3 DNA reads TGTGCCAGCAGCTTAAGTTCTGGGCCCCTCCAAGAGACCCAGTACTTC. It yields the protein CASSLSSGPLQETQYF.

In its sample, this clonotype was seen a few times. The chain links TRBV6-2 or TRBV6-3 to TRBJ1-1; 7 nucleotides line up with TRBD1. The CDR3 is 13 amino acids. In germline, CDR1 is MNHEY, CDR2 SVGEGT. V lost 8 bases and J lost 5; bases outside the gene matches: 8. The CDR3 coding sequence is TGTGCCAGCGGATTTAGGGGGCGGACTGAAGCTTTCTTT. Its protein product is CASGFRGRTEAFF.

There are a few counts of this clonotype. The chain links TRBV3-1 to TRBJ2-7, with D maybe TRBD1 (6 bases). The CDR3 loop spans 15 amino acids. V lost 6 bases and J lost 5, with 20 bases in between. CDR1 and CDR2 (germline): LGHDT, YNNKEL (reference sequence). CDR3 amino acids: CASRATGKSVHEQYF. The CDR3 DNA reads as TGTGCCAGCAGAGCCACAGGGAAATCGGTCCACGAGCAGTACTTC.